Presented here are 5 T cell receptor beta chains from one specimen sequenced in a study of PD-1 blockade in classical Hodgkin lymphoma. No patient escaped relapse after autologous stem cell transplantation, and brentuximab vedotin exposure varied. This table comes from immunoSEQ multiplex PCR, and its TCRdb copy is limited to in-frame clones, with some not included. The top ten hold roughly 15% of the sample, which has more than 90,000 clones, roughly 79% seen once. The sample here was peripheral blood mononuclear cells (PBMCs), taken before the second cycle of nivolumab. The receptors here all came from a human donor with classical Hodgkin lymphoma.

The V and J genes are TRBV18 and TRBJ1-2; D unresolved. Trimming removed 6 bases at V and 8 bases at J, with 13 bases between. The CDR3 sequence is 12 residues long. Germline V CDR1 and CDR2: KGHSH, LQKENI. The CDR3 region has the DNA TGTGCCAGCTCTACGCGCGACCAGGGCTACACCTTC. Translated, it gives CASSTRDQGYTF.

The CDR3 DNA is TGTGCCTGGAGTGGGTTCGACAGCAAGAATGAAAAACTGTTTTTT. Translated, it gives CAWSGFDSKNEKLFF. The rearrangement joins TRBV30 to TRBJ1-4; D possibly corresponds to TRBD1 (5 bases). The CDR3 spans 15 residues. Germline-derived CDR1 and CDR2 are GTSNPN and SVGIG (reference sequence). With 1 base removed from V and 5 bases from J, the gap between germline ends came to 14 bases.

Only one count was recorded for this clone. The chain links TRBV30 to TRBJ1-5, with 10 bases aligning to TRBD1. CDR3 length equals 13 residues. Germline CDR1 reads GTSNPN; CDR2 reads SVGIG (reference sequence). V gave up 5 bases and J gave up 2 bases; unmatched junction bases: 0. The CDR3 region is CAWGQGGNQPQHF. The CDR3 DNA is TGTGCCTGGGGACAGGGGGGCAATCAGCCCCAGCATTTT.

This chain links TRBV4-2 with TRBJ2-1, with 8 bases aligning to TRBD2. The CDR3 length is 17 residues. Per the germline V gene, CDR1 is LGHNA and CDR2 is YNFKEQ. The junction had 10 bases not matched to a gene; V was cut back by 3 bases and J by 3 bases. This chain's CDR3 is CASSQGEGLAGYNEQFF. DNA of the CDR3: TGTGCCAGCAGCCAGGGGGAGGGGCTAGCGGGCTACAATGAGCAGTTCTTC.

V usage is TRBV6-6 and J usage is TRBJ2-5; D possibly corresponds to TRBD1 (7 bases). V lost 6 bases and J lost 3, with 11 bases in between. Germline CDR1 MNHNY, CDR2 SVGAGI (reference sequence). There are 13 residues in the CDR3. CDR3 in amino acids: CASSQGGKETQYF. The CDR3 coding sequence is TGTGCCAGCAGCCAGGGGGGCAAAGAGACCCAGTACTTC.